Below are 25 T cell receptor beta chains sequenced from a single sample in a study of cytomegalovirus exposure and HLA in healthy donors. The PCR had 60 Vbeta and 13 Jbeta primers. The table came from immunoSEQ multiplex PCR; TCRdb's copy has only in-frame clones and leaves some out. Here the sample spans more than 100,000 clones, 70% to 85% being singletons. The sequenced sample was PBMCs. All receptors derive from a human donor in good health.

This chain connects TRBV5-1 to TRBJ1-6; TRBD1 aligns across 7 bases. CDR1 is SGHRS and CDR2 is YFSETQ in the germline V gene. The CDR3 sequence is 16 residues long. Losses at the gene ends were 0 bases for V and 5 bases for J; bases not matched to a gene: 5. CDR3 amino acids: CASSLGGTENNSPLHF. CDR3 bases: TGCGCCAGCAGCTTGGGGGGGACAGAAAATAATTCACCCCTCCACTTT.

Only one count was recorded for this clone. Written as DNA, the CDR3 is TGTGCCAGCAGCGAAAGCGGAGTGAACACCGGGGAGCTGTTTTTT. This sequence encodes CASSESGVNTGELFF. This rearrangement joins TRBV9 to TRBJ2-2; D perhaps matches TRBD2 (5 bases). V lost 3 bases and J lost 1, with 10 bases in between. The germline gives CDR1 SGDLS, CDR2 YYNGEE. CDR3 length equals 15 residues.

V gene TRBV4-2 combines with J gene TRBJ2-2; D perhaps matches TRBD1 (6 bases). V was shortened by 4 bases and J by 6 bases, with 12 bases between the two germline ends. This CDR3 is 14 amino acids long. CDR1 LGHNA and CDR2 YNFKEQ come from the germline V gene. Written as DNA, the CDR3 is TGTGCCAGCAGCCCAGGGGAAGAATCCGGGGAGCTGTTTTTT. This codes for CASSPGEESGELFF.

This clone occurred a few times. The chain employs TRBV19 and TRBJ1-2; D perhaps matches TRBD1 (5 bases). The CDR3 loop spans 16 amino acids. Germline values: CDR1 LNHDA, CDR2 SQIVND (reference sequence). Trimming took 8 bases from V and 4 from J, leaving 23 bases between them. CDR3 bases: TGTGCCAGTTACGGCCTCGGGGGGTCGAACCTCTATGGCTACACCTTC. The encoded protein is CASYGLGGSNLYGYTF.

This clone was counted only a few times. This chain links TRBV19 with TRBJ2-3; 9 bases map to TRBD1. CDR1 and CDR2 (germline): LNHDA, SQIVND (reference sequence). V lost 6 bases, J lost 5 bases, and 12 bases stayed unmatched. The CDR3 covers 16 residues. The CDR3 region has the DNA TGTGCCAGTAGCCCTGCCCGGGACAGGGTCAGAGATACGCAGTATTTT. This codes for CASSPARDRVRDTQYF.

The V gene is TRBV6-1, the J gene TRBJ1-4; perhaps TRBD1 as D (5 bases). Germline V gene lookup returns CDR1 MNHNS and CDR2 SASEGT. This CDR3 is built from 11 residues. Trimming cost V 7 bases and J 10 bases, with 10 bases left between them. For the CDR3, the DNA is TGTGCCAGCATGGGGCGAACAAAACTGTTTTTT. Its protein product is CASMGRTKLFF.

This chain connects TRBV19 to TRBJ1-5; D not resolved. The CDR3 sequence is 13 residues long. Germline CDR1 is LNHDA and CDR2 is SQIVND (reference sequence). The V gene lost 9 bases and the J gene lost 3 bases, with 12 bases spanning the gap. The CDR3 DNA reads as TGTGCCAGCCACCTCAGGTTCAATCAGCCCCAGCATTTT. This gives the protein CASHLRFNQPQHF.

Written as DNA, the CDR3 is TGTGCCAGCAGCGAAAGGCGGGAGATGAGTGATGAGCAGTTCTTC. It specifies CASSERREMSDEQFF. The J gene is TRBJ2-1, the V gene TRBV28; 7 bases are shared with TRBD2. The CDR3 runs 15 residues. Trimming cost V 6 bases and J 8 bases; bases outside gene matches: 13. Germline V CDR1 and CDR2: MDHEN, SYDVKM.

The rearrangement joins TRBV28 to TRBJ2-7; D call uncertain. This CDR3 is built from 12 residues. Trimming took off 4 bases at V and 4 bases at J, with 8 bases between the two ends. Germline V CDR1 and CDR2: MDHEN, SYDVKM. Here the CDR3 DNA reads TGTGCCAGCAGTTCCCATGTGTACGAGCAGTACTTC. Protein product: CASSSHVYEQYF.

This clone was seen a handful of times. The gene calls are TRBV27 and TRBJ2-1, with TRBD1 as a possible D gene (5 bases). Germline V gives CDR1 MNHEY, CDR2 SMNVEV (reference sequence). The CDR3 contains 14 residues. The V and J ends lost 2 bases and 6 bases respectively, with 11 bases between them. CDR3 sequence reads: CASSLQDRGNEQFF. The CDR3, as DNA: TGTGCCAGCAGTTTACAGGATAGGGGCAATGAGCAGTTCTTC.

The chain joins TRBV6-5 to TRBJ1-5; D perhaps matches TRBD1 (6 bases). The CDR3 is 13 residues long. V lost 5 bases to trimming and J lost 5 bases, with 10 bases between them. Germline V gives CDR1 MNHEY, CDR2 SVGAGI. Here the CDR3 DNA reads TGTGCCAGCAGTCCACAGGGAGATCAGCCCCAGCATTTT. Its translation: CASSPQGDQPQHF.

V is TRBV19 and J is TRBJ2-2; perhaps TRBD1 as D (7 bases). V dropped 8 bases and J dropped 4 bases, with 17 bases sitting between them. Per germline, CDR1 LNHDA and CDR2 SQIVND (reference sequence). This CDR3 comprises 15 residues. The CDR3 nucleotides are TGTGCCAGTCGCCTGGCAGGGGGGTCCACCGGGGAGCTGTTTTTT. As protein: CASRLAGGSTGELFF.

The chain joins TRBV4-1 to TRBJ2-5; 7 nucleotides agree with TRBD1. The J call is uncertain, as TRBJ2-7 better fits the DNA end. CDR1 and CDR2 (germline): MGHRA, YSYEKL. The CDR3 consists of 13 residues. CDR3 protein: CASSRQGSYEQYF. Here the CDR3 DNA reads TGCGCCAGCAGCCGACAGGGCTCCTACGAGCAGTACTTC.

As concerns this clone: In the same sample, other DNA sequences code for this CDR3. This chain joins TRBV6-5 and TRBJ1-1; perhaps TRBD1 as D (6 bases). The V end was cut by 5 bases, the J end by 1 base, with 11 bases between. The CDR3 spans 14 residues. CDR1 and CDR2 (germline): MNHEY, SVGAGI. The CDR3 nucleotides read TGTGCCAGCAGTCTGGACAGTCCGAACACTGAAGCTTTCTTT. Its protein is CASSLDSPNTEAFF.

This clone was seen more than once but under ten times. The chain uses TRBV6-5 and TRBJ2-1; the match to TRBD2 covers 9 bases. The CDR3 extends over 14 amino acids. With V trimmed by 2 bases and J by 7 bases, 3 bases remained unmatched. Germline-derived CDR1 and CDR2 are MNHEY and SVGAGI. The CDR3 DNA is TGTGCCAGCAGTTACGCGGGAGGGGGTAATGAGCAGTTCTTC. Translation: CASSYAGGGNEQFF.

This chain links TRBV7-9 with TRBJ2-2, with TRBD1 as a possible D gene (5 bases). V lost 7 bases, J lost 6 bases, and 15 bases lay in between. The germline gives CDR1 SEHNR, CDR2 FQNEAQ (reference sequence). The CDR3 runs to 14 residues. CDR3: CASIRQVRAGELFF. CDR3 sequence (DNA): TGTGCCAGCATCCGGCAGGTCAGGGCCGGGGAGCTGTTTTTT.

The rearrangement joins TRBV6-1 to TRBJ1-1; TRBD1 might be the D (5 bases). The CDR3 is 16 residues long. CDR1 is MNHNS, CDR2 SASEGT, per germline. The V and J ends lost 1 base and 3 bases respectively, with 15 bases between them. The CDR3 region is CASSEGVTLGHTEAFF. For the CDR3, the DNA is TGTGCCAGCAGTGAAGGGGTGACTCTGGGGCACACTGAAGCTTTCTTT.

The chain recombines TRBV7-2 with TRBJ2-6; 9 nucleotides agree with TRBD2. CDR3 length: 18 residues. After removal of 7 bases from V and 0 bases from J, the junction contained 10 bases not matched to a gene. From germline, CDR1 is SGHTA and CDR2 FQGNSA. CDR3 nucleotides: TGTGCCAGCACCCCCCTTAGCGGGAGCGCCTCTGGGGCCAACGTCCTGACTTTC. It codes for CASTPLSGSASGANVLTF. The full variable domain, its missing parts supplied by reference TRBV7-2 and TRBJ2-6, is GAGVSQSPSNKVTEKGKDVELRCDPISGHTALYWYRQSLGQGLEFLIYFQGNSAPDKSGLPSDRFSAERTGGSVSTLTIQRTQQEDSAVYLCASTPLSGSASGANVLTFGAGSRLTVL.

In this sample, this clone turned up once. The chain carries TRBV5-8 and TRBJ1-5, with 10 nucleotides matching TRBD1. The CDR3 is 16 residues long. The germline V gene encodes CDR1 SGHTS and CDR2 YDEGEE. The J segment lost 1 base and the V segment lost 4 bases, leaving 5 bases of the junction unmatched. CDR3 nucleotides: TGTGCCAGCAGCCCCAGGACAGGGGGAAGCAATCAGCCCCAGCATTTT. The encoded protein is CASSPRTGGSNQPQHF.

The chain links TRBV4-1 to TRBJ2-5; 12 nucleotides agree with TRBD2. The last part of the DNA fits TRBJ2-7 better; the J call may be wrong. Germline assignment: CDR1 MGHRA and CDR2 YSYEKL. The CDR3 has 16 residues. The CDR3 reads CASSQDRASGRGEQYF. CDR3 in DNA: TGCGCCAGCAGCCAAGATCGGGCTAGCGGGAGGGGCGAGCAGTACTTC.

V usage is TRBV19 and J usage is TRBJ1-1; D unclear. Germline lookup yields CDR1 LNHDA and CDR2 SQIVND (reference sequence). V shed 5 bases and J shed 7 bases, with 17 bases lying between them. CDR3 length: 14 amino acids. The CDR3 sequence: CASSPIRTVSEAFF. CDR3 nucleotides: TGTGCCAGTAGTCCTATTCGTACCGTAAGTGAAGCTTTCTTT.

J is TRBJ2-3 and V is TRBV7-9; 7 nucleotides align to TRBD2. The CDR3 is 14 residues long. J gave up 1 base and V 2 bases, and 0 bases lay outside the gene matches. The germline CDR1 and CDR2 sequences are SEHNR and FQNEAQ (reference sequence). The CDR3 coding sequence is TGTGCCAGCAGCTTAACTAGCGGCACAGATACGCAGTATTTT. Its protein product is CASSLTSGTDTQYF.

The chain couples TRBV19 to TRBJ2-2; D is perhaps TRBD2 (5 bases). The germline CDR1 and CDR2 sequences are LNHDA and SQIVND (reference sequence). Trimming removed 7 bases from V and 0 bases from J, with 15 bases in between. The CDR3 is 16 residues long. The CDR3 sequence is CASNTHQRPNTGELFF. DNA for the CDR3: TGTGCCAGTAACACTCACCAGCGGCCGAACACCGGGGAGCTGTTTTTT.

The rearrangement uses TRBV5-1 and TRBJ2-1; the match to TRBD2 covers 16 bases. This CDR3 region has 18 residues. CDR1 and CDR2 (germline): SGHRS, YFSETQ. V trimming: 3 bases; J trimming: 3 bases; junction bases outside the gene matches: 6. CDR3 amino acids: CASSSGTSGRAFYNEQFF. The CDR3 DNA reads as TGCGCCAGCAGCTCGGGGACTAGCGGGAGGGCATTCTACAATGAGCAGTTCTTC.

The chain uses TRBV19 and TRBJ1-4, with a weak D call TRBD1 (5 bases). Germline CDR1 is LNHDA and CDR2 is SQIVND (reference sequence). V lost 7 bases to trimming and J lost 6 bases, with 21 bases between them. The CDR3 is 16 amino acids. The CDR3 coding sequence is TGTGCCAGTAACATCCCGCGGGGGGGGTCGGATGAAAAACTGTTTTTT. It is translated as CASNIPRGGSDEKLFF.